A selection of T cell receptor beta chains follows, all from one sample in a study of cytomegalovirus exposure and HLA in healthy donors. Here immunoSEQ multiplex PCR was the method, and the copy in TCRdb shows in-frame clones only, minus some. The table shows approximately 100,000 clones, with roughly 71% occurring only once. The sequenced sample consisted of PBMCs. The receptors were sampled from a man aged 40-50 years in good health and CMV-seropositive. The CDR3 runs from the conserved cysteine through the conserved F or W. D genes are given only for firm matches. Rows give clone size only sometimes, using once, few, many, or a class for an expanded clone.

j_call,d_call,clone_size,v_call,cdr3_aa,cdr3_nt
TRBJ1-1,.,.,TRBV15,CATSRANGNTEAFF,TGTGCCACCAGCAGAGCGAACGGGAACACTGAAGCTTTCTTT
TRBJ2-1,TRBD2,.,TRBV4-2,CASSPQATSGRAGSYNEQFF,TGTGCCAGCAGCCCCCAAGCGACTAGCGGGAGGGCGGGGTCCTACAATGAGCAGTTCTTC
TRBJ2-1,TRBD1,.,TRBV9,CASSVGPIEDRGGNEQFF,TGTGCCAGCAGCGTAGGTCCCATTGAGGACAGGGGGGGGAATGAGCAGTTCTTC
TRBJ2-3,TRBD2,.,TRBV7-3,CASSLRGRPGLATTDTQYF,TGTGCCAGCAGCTTAAGGGGGAGACCGGGACTAGCGACCACAGATACGCAGTATTTT
TRBJ1-6,.,few,TRBV5-5,CASSGRDIYNSPLHF,TGTGCCAGCAGCGGCCGGGACATCTATAATTCACCCCTCCACTTT
TRBJ2-7,TRBD1,.,TRBV7-9,CASSQGTGANEQYF,TGTGCCAGCAGCCAGGGAACAGGGGCAAACGAGCAGTACTTC
TRBJ2-1,TRBD1,few,TRBV5-1,CASSLAPGQTYNEQFF,TGCGCCAGCAGCTTGGCACCGGGACAGACCTACAATGAGCAGTTCTTC
TRBJ1-5,.,once,TRBV6-1,CASTVDSGANQPQHF,TGTGCCAGCACCGTGGACAGTGGGGCCAATCAGCCCCAGCATTTT
TRBJ1-3,.,.,TRBV7-9,CASSLIGETEISGNTIYF,TGTGCCAGCAGCTTAATCGGGGAGACGGAGATCTCCGGAAACACCATATATTTT
TRBJ1-1,TRBD1,.,TRBV30,CAVGTGPEAFF,TGTGCCGTCGGGACAGGGCCTGAAGCTTTCTTT
TRBJ2-1,TRBD2,.,TRBV19,CATYGRAGNEQFF,TGTGCCACCTATGGGAGGGCTGGTAATGAGCAGTTCTTC
TRBJ1-4,.,.,TRBV9,CASSGGGDEKLFF,TGTGCCAGCAGTGGGGGGGGCGATGAAAAACTGTTTTTT
TRBJ2-1,TRBD2,few,TRBV2,CASRGTSRIVDEQFF,TGTGCCAGCAGGGGGACTAGCAGGATAGTCGATGAGCAGTTCTTC
TRBJ1-2,TRBD1,.,TRBV5-1,CASSLSGTGGYGYTF,TGCGCCAGCAGCTTGTCTGGGACAGGGGGCTATGGCTACACCTTC
TRBJ2-1,TRBD2,.,TRBV4-1,CASSQFLTSGSHEQFF,TGCGCCAGCAGCCAATTCTTAACTAGCGGGAGCCATGAGCAGTTCTTC
TRBJ2-5,TRBD1,.,TRBV25-1,CASSEGQGVRETQYF,TGTGCCAGCAGTGAGGGACAGGGCGTACGTGAGACCCAGTACTTC
TRBJ2-7,.,once,TRBV6-1,CASSEGPGYGLRSYEQYF,TGTGCCAGCAGTGAGGGCCCAGGGTATGGTCTTAGGAGTTACGAGCAGTACTTC
TRBJ1-2,.,.,TRBV28,CASSLSRGVNYGYTF,TGTGCCAGCAGTTTAAGTCGGGGAGTTAACTATGGCTACACCTTC
TRBJ2-5,.,.,TRBV6-5,CASSTRRVQETQYF,TGTGCCAGCAGTACCCGCAGGGTTCAAGAGACCCAGTACTTC
TRBJ2-7,TRBD1,few,TRBV5-1,CASSLTGASYEQYF,TGCGCCAGCAGCTTGACAGGGGCGAGCTACGAGCAGTACTTC
TRBJ1-2,.,.,TRBV6-5,CASSYSRQFYGYTF,TGTGCCAGCAGTTACTCGAGGCAGTTCTATGGCTACACCTTC
TRBJ2-5,.,.,TRBV9,CASSVLAGQQETQYF,TGTGCCAGCAGCGTCTTGGCAGGCCAACAAGAGACCCAGTACTTC
TRBJ2-4,TRBD1,once,TRBV5-1,CASSLGQGENIQYF,TGCGCCAGCAGCTTGGGACAGGGGGAAAACATTCAGTACTTC
TRBJ2-1,.,.,TRBV6-5,CASSYQWSPRSTEQFF,TGTGCCAGCAGTTACCAGTGGTCACCCAGGTCAACTGAGCAGTTCTTC
TRBJ1-4,.,.,TRBV4-3,CASSQEPFRGEKLFF,TGCGCCAGCAGCCAAGAGCCTTTTCGCGGTGAAAAACTGTTTTTT
TRBJ2-2,.,.,TRBV7-3,CASSFMNTGELFF,TGTGCCAGCAGCTTTATGAACACCGGGGAGCTGTTTTTT
TRBJ1-1,.,.,TRBV30,CAWSDGGLNTEAFF,TGTGCCTGGAGTGATGGAGGGCTGAACACTGAAGCTTTCTTT
TRBJ2-3,TRBD2,.,TRBV6-5,CASSYSSGSGADTQYF,TGTGCCAGCAGTTACTCCAGCGGGAGTGGGGCAGATACGCAGTATTTT
TRBJ1-4,.,few,TRBV7-2,CASSLARGGEKLFF,TGTGCCAGCAGCTTAGCGCGGGGCGGGGAAAAACTGTTTTTT
TRBJ2-7,TRBD1,.,TRBV5-5,CASSSGTGNEQYF,TGTGCCAGCAGTTCCGGGACAGGGAACGAGCAGTACTTC
TRBJ1-3,TRBD1,.,TRBV7-2,CASSLATGRGNTIYF,TGTGCCAGCAGCTTAGCGACAGGGAGAGGAAACACCATATATTTT
TRBJ2-7,.,.,TRBV5-1,CASSLAPGALGEQYF,TGCGCCAGCAGCTTGGCGCCAGGGGCCCTGGGAGAGCAGTACTTC
TRBJ1-1,.,few,TRBV13,CASSLEVVRGATEAFF,TGTGCCAGCAGCTTAGAGGTGGTCAGGGGAGCCACTGAAGCTTTCTTT
TRBJ1-2,.,.,TRBV5-4,CASSLGQENYGYTF,TGTGCCAGCAGCTTGGGACAGGAGAATTATGGCTACACCTTC
TRBJ2-1,TRBD2,.,TRBV9,CASSEGLGGQFF,TGTGCCAGCAGCGAGGGACTAGGGGGGCAGTTCTTC
TRBJ2-1,.,.,TRBV6-4,CASSDETPGSYNEQFF,TGTGCCAGCAGTGACGAGACTCCCGGGTCCTACAATGAGCAGTTCTTC
TRBJ2-7,.,.,TRBV28,CASSFPPDGNLDEQYF,TGTGCCAGCAGTTTCCCCCCGGACGGGAATCTGGACGAGCAGTACTTC
TRBJ1-1,.,.,TRBV28,CASSFWEGNTEAFF,TGTGCCAGCAGTTTCTGGGAGGGGAACACTGAAGCTTTCTTT
TRBJ2-1,TRBD2,few,TRBV2,CASSESTSPGGTTNEQFF,TGTGCCAGCAGCGAATCCACAAGTCCGGGAGGGACAACGAATGAGCAGTTCTTC
TRBJ2-7,TRBD2,.,TRBV28,CASSFRASGSEQYF,TGTGCCAGCAGTTTTCGGGCTAGCGGGAGCGAGCAGTACTTC
TRBJ2-1,.,few,TRBV7-2,CASRKQGSYNEQFF,TGTGCCAGCAGAAAACAGGGTTCCTACAATGAGCAGTTCTTC
TRBJ1-1,.,.,TRBV10-3,CALRMDAGLTEAFF,TGTGCCCTTAGGATGGACGCAGGGCTCACTGAAGCTTTCTTT
TRBJ1-5,TRBD1,once,TRBV11-2,CASSSGTGSNQPQHF,TGTGCCAGCAGCAGCGGGACAGGTAGCAATCAGCCCCAGCATTTT
TRBJ2-2,.,.,TRBV4-3,CASGEAGTANTGELFF,TGCGCCAGCGGGGAAGCCGGGACTGCTAACACCGGGGAGCTGTTTTTT
TRBJ2-1,TRBD2,.,TRBV11-1,CASSLGLAGYNEQFF,TGTGCCAGCAGCTTAGGACTAGCGGGATACAATGAGCAGTTCTTC
TRBJ2-1,.,.,TRBV11-2,CASSSVVNEQFF,TGTGCCAGCAGCTCCGTAGTAAATGAGCAGTTCTTC
TRBJ2-3,.,.,TRBV5-1,CASSWMRDTQYF,TGCGCCAGCAGCTGGATGCGGGATACGCAGTATTTT
TRBJ2-7,TRBD2,.,TRBV10-2,CASSLGTSGSSYEQYF,TGCGCCAGCAGTCTCGGGACTAGCGGGAGCTCCTACGAGCAGTACTTC